The following is a TCR beta chain sequence with its context. Its antigen is still unknown. The ViraFEST assay expanded antigen-specific CD4+ T cells with viral peptide pools before sequencing. CD4+ T cell isolation took place after 10 days of culture. As their vaccination, participants received two doses of either BNT162b2 or mRNA-1273. The CDR3 spans 16 residues. Germline-derived CDR1 and CDR2 are MNHNS and SASEGT. Trimming removed 4 bases from V and 1 base from J; junction bases left unmatched: 3. Sequencing was performed with immunoSEQ multiplex PCR; in TCRdb, only in-frame clones are kept and a portion is missing. The sample yields tens of thousands of clones, roughly 81% seen once. This entry comes from a study of vaccination effects on CD4 cells after COVID-19. Overall study findings and caveats: Clones from infection and from vaccination both contracted markedly late after vaccination.

J is TRBJ1-6 and V is TRBV6-1, with 8 bases identical to TRBD1. This receptor was obtained from a human donor who received a COVID-19 vaccine. This specimen was CD4+ T cells from PBMCs cultured with HCoV-229E spike peptides, taken after COVID-19 vaccination. The CDR3 loop is CASSGTGRSYNSPLHF. The CDR3 coding sequence is TGTGCCAGCAGTGGGACAGGGAGGTCCTATAATTCACCCCTCCACTTT.